The entry below describes one T cell receptor (beta chain). Its specificity is not known. This same CDR3 is encoded by further DNA sequences in the sample. These data belong to a study of shared clonotypes between healthy human individuals. The germline CDR1 and CDR2 sequences are KGHSH and LQKENI. This CDR3 has 12 residues. V gave up 2 bases and J gave up 5 bases, with 6 bases separating them. Whole-study findings and limits: Naive CD4 clonotypes overlapped across a few donors at 4.5% to 5.5%.

Produced via immunoSEQ multiplex PCR; TCRdb's table is partial and in-frame only. The sample contains about 2 million clones, roughly 94% of which appear only once. This rearrangement joins TRBV18 to TRBJ2-5, with no clear D. The receptor was isolated from a man younger than 30 in good health. Sequenced material: naive CD4+ T cells sorted from blood. Subset described: CD45RA+ positively selected. The CDR3 nucleotides read TGTGCCAGCTCACCAGAGAGGGAGACCCAGTACTTC. Its protein is CASSPERETQYF.